The following is a T cell receptor (beta chain) sequence with its context. The data are from a study of CD8 T cells in Susac syndrome. CDR1 is SEHNR and CDR2 is FQNEAQ in the germline V gene (reference sequence). The CDR3 runs to 17 residues. Trimming cost V 2 bases and J 7 bases; bases outside gene matches: 9. RNA in amounts of about 0.45 to 1 ug was reverse transcribed with random hexamers. TCRdb recomputed calls from the immunoSEQ multiplex PCR reads with MiXCR, one row per CDR3 protein. The sample has approximately 170,000 distinct CDR3 sequences; about 90% are singletons. This chain connects TRBV7-9 to TRBJ2-2; 11 nucleotides align to TRBD1. This TCR came from a human donor in good health. Sequencing was performed on CD4+ T cells from PBMCs. The CDR3 region is CASSLSRTGGPDGELFF. CDR3 in DNA: TGTGCCAGCAGCTTATCTAGGACAGGGGGCCCGGACGGGGAGCTGTTTTTT.